This T cell receptor (beta chain) was sequenced for a study of cytomegalovirus exposure and HLA in healthy donors. Study in general: Around 80 million unique TCRs from HLA-typed donors were held in an early data release.

With respect to this clone: Antigen specificity is unknown.

The PCR ran on 60 Vbeta and 13 Jbeta primers. TCRdb's table, derived via immunoSEQ multiplex PCR, lists solely in-frame clones and lacks some. The data show 150,000 to 200,000 clones, around 77% seen once. Whole-study results and caveats: The productive fraction for most TCR beta V segments was about 87% or about 30% in an earlier analysis.

The sequence was obtained from a man younger than 40 in good health and CMV-seronegative. Sequencing was carried out using PBMCs.

The DNA for the CDR3 is TGTGCCAGCAGCTTGGCCGTGGGCTCAACTAATGAAAAACTGTTTTTT. Encoded protein: CASSLAVGSTNEKLFF. The rearrangement joins TRBV5-8 to TRBJ1-4; D not resolved. Trimming took 0 bases from V and 0 from J, leaving 9 bases between them. Germline values: CDR1 SGHTS, CDR2 YDEGEE. The CDR3 is 16 residues long.